This T cell receptor (beta chain) was sequenced in a study of blood T cell repertoires in COVID-19. Study-wide context: T cells, B-cell-depleted T cells, or PBMCs provided the cDNA or gDNA that served as material.

The method was immunoSEQ multiplex PCR; TCRdb's version includes in-frame clones alone and lacks a portion of them. Here the sample spans about 250,000 clones, around 89% being singletons. Germline V gives CDR1 SGHKS, CDR2 YYEKEE (reference sequence). With 0 bases removed from V and 8 bases from J, the gap between germline ends came to 11 bases. The CDR3 covers 14 residues. On this clone itself: Other DNA variants within this sample encode the same CDR3.

In terms of age and location, participants ranged from about 18 to 89 years and lived in roughly 22 US areas. Participant-given clinical history determined each cohort assignment. The sequencing input was PBMCs or T cells enriched from blood (not recorded which). This TCR derives from a woman aged 50 to 60 who had recovered from COVID-19. This rearrangement joins TRBV5-5 to TRBJ1-4, with D maybe TRBD1 (6 bases). CDR3 sequence: CASSLATGGEKLFF. Here the CDR3 DNA reads TGTGCCAGCAGCTTGGCTACGGGGGGCGAAAAACTGTTTTTT. The complete variable domain, with remaining parts taken from reference TRBV5-5 and TRBJ1-4, reads DAGVTQSPTHLIKTRGQQVTLRCSPISGHKSVSWYQQVLGQGPQFIFQYYEKEERGRGNFPDRFSARQFPNYSSELNVNALLLGDSALYLCASSLATGGEKLFFGSGTQLSVL.